This T cell receptor (beta chain) was sequenced in a study of cytomegalovirus exposure and HLA in healthy donors. Study-wide findings and caveats: Cytomegalovirus association was assigned to about 150 TCR beta chains. Many donors shared some public TCRs, even though most TCR sequences were rare. Reports showed the classifier diagnosing cytomegalovirus status with high specificity and sensitivity.

Donors were drawn from the approximately 130-subject validation cohort, separate from the 666-subject first cohort. Libraries were prepared by immunoSEQ multiplex PCR; TCRdb keeps only in-frame clonotypes and omits some of them. In the table there are some 85,000 clones, approximately 96% of which are singletons. In the case of this clone: Its target is not known.

V lost 9 bases, J lost 5 bases, and 16 bases lay in between. This CDR3 is built from 13 residues. Germline V CDR1 and CDR2: LNHDA, SQIVND (reference sequence). The sample comprised PBMCs. This sequence originates from a woman under 30 in good health and CMV-seronegative. The V call is TRBV19, the J call TRBJ1-2; D is undetermined. The CDR3 region is CASSGSLKYGYTF. DNA for the CDR3: TGTGCCAGCTCCGGGTCATTGAAATATGGCTACACCTTC.